This TCR beta chain was sequenced in a study of OX40 agonist ivuxolimab in advanced cancers. Overall study findings and caveats: Clones of CD4+ and CD8+ blood T cells grew by week 6 at doses of 0.1 to 3.0 mg/kg. CD4+ T cells averaged fewer expanded clones than CD8+ T cells.

Germline loops: CDR1 MDHEN, CDR2 SYDVKM. The CDR3 totals 15 residues. With 8 bases removed from V and 5 bases from J, the gap between germline ends came to 18 bases. This clone was counted a single time. Its antigen is not known. Produced via immunoSEQ multiplex PCR; TCRdb's table is partial and in-frame only. The sample lists some 69,000 clones; 80% to 90% were seen once. The rearrangement links TRBV28 to TRBJ2-2; the D call may be TRBD1 or TRBD2 (5 bases each). Sequences were derived from CD4+ or CD8+ T cells sorted from blood, sampled in a trial of the OX40 agonist ivuxolimab. This clonotype was obtained from an adult with an advanced solid tumor such as melanoma, head and neck, liver or kidney cancer. CDR3 sequence (DNA): TGTGCCAGCGTGCACCAGGGCCGGGGAACCGGGGAGCTGTTTTTT. Protein sequence: CASVHQGRGTGELFF. Full variable domain (outside the CDR3, taken from reference TRBV28 and TRBJ2-2): DVKVTQSSRYLVKRTGEKVFLECVQDMDHENMFWYRQDPGLGLRLIYFSYDVKMKEKGDIPEGYSVSREKKERFSLILESASTNQTSMYLCASVHQGRGTGELFFGEGSRLTVL.